This T cell receptor (beta chain) was obtained from a study of naive and memory T cell subsets. Both TRBC1 and TRBC2 were covered by a beta constant-region primer of two equimolar oligonucleotides. TCRdb used MiXCR to reprocess the UMI-ligation and nested PCR reads, holding one entry per CDR3 protein. The repertoire includes about 85,000 distinct CDR3 sequences, around 12% of them detected once, and about 0.9% sits in the top ten. Unmatched junction bases numbered 5, after V lost 3 bases and J lost 7 bases. Germline V CDR1 and CDR2: SGHKS, YYEKEE (reference sequence). This CDR3 spans 13 amino acids. Only a few counts were recorded for this clonotype. Its antigen is not identified. General study results and limits: From naive to CM, EM and EMRA, diversity decreased and Gini increased.

The chain employs TRBV5-5 and TRBJ1-1; 8 nucleotides line up with TRBD1. The clonotype was recovered from a human donor in good health. The sequencing sample was made of central memory CD4+ T cells from blood. As DNA, the CDR3 is TGTGCCAGCAGCTACTACGGACAGGGTGAAGCTTTCTTT. The encoded protein is CASSYYGQGEAFF. The full variable domain, in which reference TRBV5-5 and TRBJ1-1 provide the parts outside the CDR3, is DAGVTQSPTHLIKTRGQQVTLRCSPISGHKSVSWYQQVLGQGPQFIFQYYEKEERGRGNFPDRFSARQFPNYSSELNVNALLLGDSALYLCASSYYGQGEAFFGQGTRLTVV.